The entry that follows covers one TCR beta chain sequence. This sample was taken from a study of blood T cell repertoires in COVID-19. Assay: immunoSEQ multiplex PCR; the TCRdb copy retains only in-frame clones and omits some. The table has around 260,000 clones, about 89% seen once. Germline values: CDR1 SQVTM, CDR2 ANQGSEA. Losses at the gene ends were 4 bases for V and 1 base for J; bases not matched to a gene: 4. The CDR3 is 14 residues long. The genes are TRBV29-1 and TRBJ2-4; 7 nucleotides agree with TRBD2. The sequence was collected from a woman between 35 and 50 years old who had recovered from COVID-19. Sequenced input: peripheral blood. The CDR3 DNA reads as TGCAGCGTTGGGACTAGACTGGCCAAAAACATTCAGTACTTC. As protein: CSVGTRLAKNIQYF. Variable domain in full (rest from reference TRBV29-1 and TRBJ2-4): SAVISQKPSRDICQRGTSLTIQCQVDSQVTMMFWYRQQPGQSLTLIATANQGSEATYESGFVIDKFPISRPNLTFSTLTVSNMSPEDSSIYLCSVGTRLAKNIQYFGAGTRLSVL.